A selection of T cell receptor beta chains follows, all from one sample in a study of blood T cell repertoires in COVID-19. The protocol was immunoSEQ multiplex PCR, while the TCRdb copy is restricted to in-frame clones and leaves out a portion. This sample has around 260,000 clones; around 88% occur once, and the top ten carry around 0.88%. Input material: peripheral blood. These receptors were taken from a man in his thirties or forties with acute or convalescent COVID-19. Both conserved end residues are part of each CDR3. A D gene is named only where the DNA matches it firmly. Not every row has a clone size; where given, it reads once, few, many or a size class.

CDR3nt	CDR3aa	abundance	v_gene	j_gene	d_gene
TGTGCCAGCCCTCGGACTAGCGGGGCACAAGAGACCCAGTACTTC	CASPRTSGAQETQYF	.	TRBV2	TRBJ2-5	TRBD2
TGTGCCAGCAGCCTAATAGCGGGAGAGGGGACCCAGTACTTC	CASSLIAGEGTQYF	.	TRBV5-4	TRBJ2-5	TRBD2
TGTGCCAGCTCAACCGGGACAGCGGACTCTGGAAACACCATATATTTT	CASSTGTADSGNTIYF	.	TRBV18	TRBJ1-3	TRBD1
TGTGCCAGCAGTGAAGGGGGACTTAGTCAAGAGACCCAGTACTTC	CASSEGGLSQETQYF	once	TRBV2	TRBJ2-5	.
TGCGCCAGCAGCCTAGGGTTGGGAGCAACTAATGAAAAACTGTTTTTT	CASSLGLGATNEKLFF	.	TRBV5-1	TRBJ1-4	.
TGTGCCAGCATGCCCAGGGCAACTAATGAAAAACTGTTTTTT	CASMPRATNEKLFF	.	TRBV2	TRBJ1-4	.
TGTGCCAGTAGTAGTGGCGGGGGGCTGAACACCGGGGAGCTGTTTTTT	CASSSGGGLNTGELFF	.	TRBV19	TRBJ2-2	TRBD2
TGCAGTGGGTCTTTCGGGTACGAGCAGTACTTC	CSGSFGYEQYF	.	TRBV20-1	TRBJ2-7	.
TGTGCCAGCAGCTCCCCCCGGTCAGGCAGGGGGGATGATTCACCCCTCCACTTT	CASSSPRSGRGDDSPLHF	.	TRBV3-1/TRBV3-2	TRBJ1-6	TRBD1
TGTGCCAGTAGGAGCGGGGAACAGGGAATGGATCAGCCCCAGCATTTT	CASRSGEQGMDQPQHF	.	TRBV19	TRBJ1-5	.
TGCGCCAGCAGCTTGGGGGAGTACACTGAAGCTTTCTTT	CASSLGEYTEAFF	.	TRBV5-1	TRBJ1-1	.
TGTGCCAGCTCACCTGTTCGGCCGCTCGGGGAGCAGTACTTC	CASSPVRPLGEQYF	.	TRBV18	TRBJ2-7	.
TGCGCCAGCAGCCCAACCGGGACTCTAGGCAATGAGCAGTTCTTC	CASSPTGTLGNEQFF	.	TRBV5-1	TRBJ2-1	.
TGTGCCAGTGCCGGACACAAGAACACTGAAGCTTTCTTT	CASAGHKNTEAFF	once	TRBV19	TRBJ1-1	.
TGTGCCAGCTCACCATTTACGGGGACACTTACCCACGAGCAGTACTTC	CASSPFTGTLTHEQYF	.	TRBV18	TRBJ2-7	.
TGTGCCAGCTTCCATCGGGTCGGGGGTAGAGATACGCAGTATTTT	CASFHRVGGRDTQYF	.	TRBV21-1	TRBJ2-3	.
TGTGCCAGCAGCAACTCCCCCCTAGCGGGGTGGTATGAGCAGTTCTTC	CASSNSPLAGWYEQFF	once	TRBV7-9	TRBJ2-1	TRBD2
TGTGCCAGCAGCTTAGTCGGTGAGCAGTACTTC	CASSLVGEQYF	.	TRBV7-9	TRBJ2-7	.
TGTGCCAGTAGTTGGGCCCCCAACACTGAAGCTTTCTTT	CASSWAPNTEAFF	.	TRBV19	TRBJ1-1	.
TGCGCCAGCAGCCGCGTGGGGGGGTTTAATCAGCCCCAGCATTTT	CASSRVGGFNQPQHF	.	TRBV5-1	TRBJ1-5	.
TGTGCCAGCAGTCCTCCTAGCAGTCAAGAGACCCAGTACTTC	CASSPPSSQETQYF	.	TRBV28	TRBJ2-5	.
TGTGCCAGCAGCCCGCCAAAGCCGAGTGAGCAGTTCTTC	CASSPPKPSEQFF	once	TRBV5-8	TRBJ2-1	.
TGTGCCTGGGGGCCTACCCGACAAGCCCGGTTCTTC	CAWGPTRQARFF	.	TRBV30	TRBJ2-1	.
TGTGCCAGCATCCCGGTTGGGCGGGGGGGCCGTTCGGTAGATACGCAGTATTTT	CASIPVGRGGRSVDTQYF	once	TRBV2	TRBJ2-3	TRBD2
TGTGCCAGTCGAGTCACAGGGGCCAATCAGCCCCAGCATTTT	CASRVTGANQPQHF	.	TRBV19	TRBJ1-5	TRBD1
TGTGCCAGCAGCCTTGGGACTTTCCAAGAGACCCAGTACTTC	CASSLGTFQETQYF	.	TRBV5-4	TRBJ2-5	.
TGTGCCAGCAGACCGACAGGGGCTAATGAAAAACTGTTTTTT	CASRPTGANEKLFF	.	TRBV2	TRBJ1-4	TRBD1
TGTGCCAGCAGCTTGACGGGAACAGAAAAACTGTTTTTT	CASSLTGTEKLFF	.	TRBV5-5	TRBJ1-4	.
TGTGCCAGCAGCTTGGCCGGAGGAGCGGGACGGATCCATTCAAGCTATGGCTACACCTTC	CASSLAGGAGRIHSSYGYTF	.	TRBV5-5	TRBJ1-2	.
TGTGCCAGCAGGTCGCAGGGGGCGAACATTCAGTACTTC	CASRSQGANIQYF	.	TRBV28	TRBJ2-4	TRBD1
TGTGCCAGCAGTAGCTCTAGTACAGGGACAGGGGGAGCCAATGAGCAGTTCTTC	CASSSSSTGTGGANEQFF	.	TRBV28	TRBJ2-1	TRBD1
TGTGCCTGGACTAGCGGGGTCTCTACAGATACGCAGTATTTT	CAWTSGVSTDTQYF	once	TRBV30	TRBJ2-3	TRBD2
TGCGCCAGCAGACAAAACAGGGGAATGGTGAACACTGAAGCTTTCTTT	CASRQNRGMVNTEAFF	.	TRBV4-1	TRBJ1-1	TRBD1
TGCGCCAGCAGCCAAGAGACAGCCGGATCTAGGAACTATGGCTACACCTTC	CASSQETAGSRNYGYTF	.	TRBV4-1	TRBJ1-2	.
TGTGCCAGCAGCTTAGGTAGCGGGAGCGAGGAGACCCAGTACTTC	CASSLGSGSEETQYF	.	TRBV5-5	TRBJ2-5	TRBD2
TGTGCCATTTCCAGGGGGCCGGGGCAGCCCCAGCATTTT	CAISRGPGQPQHF	.	TRBV19	TRBJ1-5	TRBD1
TGTGCCAGCTTCCACCCGGACAGGTACAATGGCTACACCTTC	CASFHPDRYNGYTF	.	TRBV6-5	TRBJ1-2	TRBD1
TGTGCCACCAGCCCGAGGGTGGAGGAGACCCAGTACTTC	CATSPRVEETQYF	.	TRBV15	TRBJ2-5	.
TGTGCCAGCAGCTCAACTAGCGGGAAATACAATGAGCAGTTCTTC	CASSSTSGKYNEQFF	.	TRBV7-3	TRBJ2-1	TRBD2
TGTGCCAGCAGTGCTACGCTGGACAGGGACCTTCGTGGGGCCAACGTCCTGACTTTC	CASSATLDRDLRGANVLTF	.	TRBV6-1	TRBJ2-6	TRBD1
TGTGCCAGCAGCTCCCTCTGGGGGCTGGGGCGTGGGCAGTTCTTC	CASSSLWGLGRGQFF	once	TRBV3-1/TRBV3-2	TRBJ2-1	.
TGCAGCGTTGTAGGGGATAATGAAAAACTGTTTTTT	CSVVGDNEKLFF	.	TRBV29-1	TRBJ1-4	.
TGTGCCAGCAGTTTATGGATGGTTGACAGGGCCTACAGAGGGGAGCTGTTTTTT	CASSLWMVDRAYRGELFF	.	TRBV28	TRBJ2-2	TRBD1
TGTGCCAGCTCACCCGACAGGGGCAATCAGCCCCAGCATTTT	CASSPDRGNQPQHF	.	TRBV18	TRBJ1-5	TRBD1
TGCAGCGTTGACCCAAAAGGACAGTCTTCCTCCTACGAGCAGTACTTC	CSVDPKGQSSSYEQYF	.	TRBV29-1	TRBJ2-7	.
TGCGCCAGCAGTGTCCCCTACGGACACTTGAACACTGAAGCTTTCTTT	CASSVPYGHLNTEAFF	once	TRBV10-1	TRBJ1-1	.
TGTGCCAGCAGCCAGACAGGGGGAAATCAGCCCCAGCATTTT	CASSQTGGNQPQHF	.	TRBV28	TRBJ1-5	TRBD1